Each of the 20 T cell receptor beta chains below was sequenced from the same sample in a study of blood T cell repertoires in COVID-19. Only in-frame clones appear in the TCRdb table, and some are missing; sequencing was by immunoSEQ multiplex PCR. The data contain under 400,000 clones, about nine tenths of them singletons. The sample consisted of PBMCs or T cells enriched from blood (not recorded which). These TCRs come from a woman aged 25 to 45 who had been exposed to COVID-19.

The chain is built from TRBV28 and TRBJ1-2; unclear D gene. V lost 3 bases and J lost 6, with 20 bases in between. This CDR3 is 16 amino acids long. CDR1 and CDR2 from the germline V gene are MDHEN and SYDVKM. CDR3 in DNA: TGTGCCAGCAGTTTGTTGGGCTTCGAAGTATGGGATGGCTACACCTTC. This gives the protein CASSLLGFEVWDGYTF.

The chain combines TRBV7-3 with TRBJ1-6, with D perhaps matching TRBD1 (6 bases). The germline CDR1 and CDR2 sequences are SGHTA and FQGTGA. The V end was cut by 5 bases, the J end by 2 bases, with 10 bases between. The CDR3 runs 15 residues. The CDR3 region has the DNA TGTGCCAGCAGCCAGGGGATCGCCTATAATTCACCCCTCCACTTT. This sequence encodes CASSQGIAYNSPLHF.

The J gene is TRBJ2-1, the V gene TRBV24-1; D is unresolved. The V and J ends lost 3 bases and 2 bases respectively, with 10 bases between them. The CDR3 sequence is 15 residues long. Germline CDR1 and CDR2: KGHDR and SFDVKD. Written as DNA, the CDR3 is TGTGCCACCAGTGATCCCGTTTGGCCCTACAATGAGCAGTTCTTC. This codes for CATSDPVWPYNEQFF.

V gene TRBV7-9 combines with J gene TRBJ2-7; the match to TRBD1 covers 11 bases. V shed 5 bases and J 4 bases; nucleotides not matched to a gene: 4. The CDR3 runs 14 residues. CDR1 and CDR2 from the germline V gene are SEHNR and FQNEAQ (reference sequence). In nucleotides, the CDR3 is TGTGCCAGCAGCCCCGGGACAGGGGGGTACGAGCAGTACTTC. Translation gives CASSPGTGGYEQYF.

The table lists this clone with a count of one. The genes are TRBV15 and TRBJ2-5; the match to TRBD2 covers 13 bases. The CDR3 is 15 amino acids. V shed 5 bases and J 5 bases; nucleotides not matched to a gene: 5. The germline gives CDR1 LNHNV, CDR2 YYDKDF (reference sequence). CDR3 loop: CATSHRTSGSETQYF. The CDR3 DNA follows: TGTGCCACCAGCCACAGGACTAGCGGGAGTGAGACCCAGTACTTC.

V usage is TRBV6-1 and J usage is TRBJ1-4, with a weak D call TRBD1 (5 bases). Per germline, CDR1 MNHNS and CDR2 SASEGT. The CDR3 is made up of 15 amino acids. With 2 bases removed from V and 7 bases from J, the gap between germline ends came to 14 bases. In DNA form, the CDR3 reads TGTGCCAGCAGTGAATGGAGGGGCTTTATTGAAAAACTGTTTTTT. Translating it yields CASSEWRGFIEKLFF.

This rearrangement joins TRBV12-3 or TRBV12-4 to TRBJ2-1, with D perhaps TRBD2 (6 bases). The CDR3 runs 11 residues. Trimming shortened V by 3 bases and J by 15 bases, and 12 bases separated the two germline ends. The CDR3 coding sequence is TGTGCCAGCAGTTTGCTACTAGCAATGTTCTTC. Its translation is CASSLLLAMFF.

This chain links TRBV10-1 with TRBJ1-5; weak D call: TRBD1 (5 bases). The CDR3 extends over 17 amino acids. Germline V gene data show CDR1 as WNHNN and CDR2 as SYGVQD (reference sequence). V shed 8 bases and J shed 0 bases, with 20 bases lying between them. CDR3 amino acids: CASPLGQQSYSNQPQHF. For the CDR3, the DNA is TGCGCCAGCCCACTGGGGCAGCAAAGTTATAGCAATCAGCCCCAGCATTTT.

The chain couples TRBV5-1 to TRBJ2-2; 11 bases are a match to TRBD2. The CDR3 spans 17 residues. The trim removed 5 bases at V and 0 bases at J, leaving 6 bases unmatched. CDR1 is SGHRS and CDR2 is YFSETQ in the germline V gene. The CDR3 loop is CASRIGSGGANTGELFF. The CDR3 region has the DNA TGCGCCAGCAGGATCGGTAGCGGGGGGGCGAACACCGGGGAGCTGTTTTTT.

CDR3 protein: CASSPGTSGRIGYEQYF. The DNA of the CDR3 is TGTGCCAGCAGCCCAGGAACTAGCGGCCGAATCGGGTACGAGCAGTACTTC. The rearrangement links TRBV7-6 to TRBJ2-7; 8 positions match TRBD2. The J segment lost 4 bases and the V segment lost 5 bases, leaving 16 bases of the junction unmatched. Germline lookup yields CDR1 SGHVS and CDR2 FNYEAQ. The CDR3 loop spans 17 amino acids. Looking up the rest from reference TRBV7-6 and TRBJ2-7 gives the full variable domain: GAGVSQSPRYKVTKRGQDVALRCDPISGHVSLYWYRQALGQGPEFLTYFNYEAQQDKSGLPNDRFSAERPEGSISTLTIQRTEQRDSAMYRCASSPGTSGRIGYEQYFGPGTRLTVT.

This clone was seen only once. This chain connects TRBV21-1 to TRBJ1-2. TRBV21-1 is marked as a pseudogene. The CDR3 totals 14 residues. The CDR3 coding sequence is TGTGCCAGCAGTATTCGCGGGGGAGAGTATGGCTACACCTTC. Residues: CASSIRGGEYGYTF.

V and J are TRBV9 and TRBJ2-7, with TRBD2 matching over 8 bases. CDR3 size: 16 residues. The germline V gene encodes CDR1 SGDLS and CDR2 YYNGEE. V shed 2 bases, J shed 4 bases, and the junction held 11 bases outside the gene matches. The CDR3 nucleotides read TGTGCCAGCAGCGTCTCCTCCGTGACTAGCGAATACGAGCAGTACTTC. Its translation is CASSVSSVTSEYEQYF.

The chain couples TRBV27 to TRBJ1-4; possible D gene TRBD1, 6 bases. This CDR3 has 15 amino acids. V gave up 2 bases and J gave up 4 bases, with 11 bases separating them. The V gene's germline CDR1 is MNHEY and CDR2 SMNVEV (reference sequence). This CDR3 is CASSLRGRLNEKLFF. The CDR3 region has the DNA TGTGCCAGCAGTTTAAGGGGGAGACTTAATGAAAAACTGTTTTTT.

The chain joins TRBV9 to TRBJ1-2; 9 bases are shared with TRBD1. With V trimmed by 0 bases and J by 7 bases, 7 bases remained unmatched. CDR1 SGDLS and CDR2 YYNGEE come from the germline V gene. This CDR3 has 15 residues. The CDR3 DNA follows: TGTGCCAGCAGCGTAGCTCCACAGGGGGCAGGTGGCTACACCTTC. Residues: CASSVAPQGAGGYTF.

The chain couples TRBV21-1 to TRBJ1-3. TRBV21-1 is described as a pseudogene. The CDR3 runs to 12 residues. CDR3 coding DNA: TGTGCCAGCCCCACGGGAGGAAACACCATATATTTT. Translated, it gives CASPTGGNTIYF.

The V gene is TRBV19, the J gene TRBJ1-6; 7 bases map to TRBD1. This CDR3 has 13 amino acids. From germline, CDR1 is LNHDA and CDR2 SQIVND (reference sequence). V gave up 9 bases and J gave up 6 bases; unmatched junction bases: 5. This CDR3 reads CASQDRINSPLHF. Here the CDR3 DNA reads TGTGCCAGCCAGGACAGGATTAATTCACCCCTCCACTTT.

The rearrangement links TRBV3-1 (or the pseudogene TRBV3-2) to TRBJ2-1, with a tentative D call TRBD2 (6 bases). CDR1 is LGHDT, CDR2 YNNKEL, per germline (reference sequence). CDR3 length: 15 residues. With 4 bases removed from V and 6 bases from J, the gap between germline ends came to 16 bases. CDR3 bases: TGTGCCAGCAGCCTTGGGAGACGGGAGACCAATGAGCAGTTCTTC. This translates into CASSLGRRETNEQFF.

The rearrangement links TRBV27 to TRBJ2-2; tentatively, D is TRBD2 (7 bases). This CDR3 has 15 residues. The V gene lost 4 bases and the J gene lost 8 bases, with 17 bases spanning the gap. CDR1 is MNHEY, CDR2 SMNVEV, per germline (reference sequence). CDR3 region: CASSYLDRGAGELFF. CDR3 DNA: TGTGCCAGCAGTTACCTCGACCGGGGGGCAGGGGAGCTGTTTTTT.

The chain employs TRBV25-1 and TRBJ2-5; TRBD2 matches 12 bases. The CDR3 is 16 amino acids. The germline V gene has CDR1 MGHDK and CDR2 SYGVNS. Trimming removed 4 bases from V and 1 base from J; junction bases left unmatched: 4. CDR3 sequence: CASSALAGGRQETQYF. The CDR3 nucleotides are TGTGCCAGCAGTGCACTAGCGGGAGGCCGCCAAGAGACCCAGTACTTC.

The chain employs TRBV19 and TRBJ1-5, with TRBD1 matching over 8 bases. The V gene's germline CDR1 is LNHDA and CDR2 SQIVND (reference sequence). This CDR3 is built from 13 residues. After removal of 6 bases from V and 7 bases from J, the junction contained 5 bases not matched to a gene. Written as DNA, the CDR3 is TGTGCCAGTAGAGGGACAGGTGTGCAGCCCCAGCATTTT. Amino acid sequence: CASRGTGVQPQHF. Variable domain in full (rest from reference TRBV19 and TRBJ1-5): DGGITQSPKYLFRKEGQNVTLSCEQNLNHDAMYWYRQDPGQGLRLIYYSQIVNDFQKGDIAEGYSVSREKKESFPLTVTSAQKNPTAFYLCASRGTGVQPQHFGDGTRLSIL.